Listed here is a single T cell receptor (beta chain). Germline CDR1 SEHNR, CDR2 FQNEAQ (reference sequence). Trimming took off 5 bases at V and 0 bases at J, with 14 bases between the two ends. There are 16 residues in the CDR3. The data belong to a study of PD-L1 blockade in urothelial cancer. The protocol was immunoSEQ multiplex PCR, while the TCRdb copy is restricted to in-frame clones and leaves out a portion. The table has tens of thousands of clones, approximately 86% seen once. Time point denoted: pretreatment peripheral blood. Enrolled patients showed locally advanced or metastatic urothelial carcinoma.

This sequence joins TRBV7-9 and TRBJ2-4; a weak D match, TRBD1 (6 bases). Sequencing was performed on PBMCs, taken around atezolizumab (anti-PD-L1) treatment. This clonotype originated in a man in his 60s with urothelial cancer. CDR3: CASSTRDRSAKNIQYF. CDR3 DNA: TGTGCCAGCAGCACGCGAGACAGGTCAGCCAAAAACATTCAGTACTTC.